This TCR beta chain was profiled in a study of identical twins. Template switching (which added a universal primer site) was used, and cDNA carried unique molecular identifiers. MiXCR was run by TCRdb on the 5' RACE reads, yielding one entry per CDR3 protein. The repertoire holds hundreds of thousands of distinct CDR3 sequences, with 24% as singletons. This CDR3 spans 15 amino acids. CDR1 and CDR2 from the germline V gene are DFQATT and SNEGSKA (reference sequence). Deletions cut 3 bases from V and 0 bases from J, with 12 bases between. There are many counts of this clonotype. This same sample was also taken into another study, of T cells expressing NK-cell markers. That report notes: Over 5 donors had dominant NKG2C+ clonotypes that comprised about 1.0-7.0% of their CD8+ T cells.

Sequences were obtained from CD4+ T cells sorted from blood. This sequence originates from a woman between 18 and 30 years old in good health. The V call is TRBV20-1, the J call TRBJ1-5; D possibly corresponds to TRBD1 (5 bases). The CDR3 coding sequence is TGCAGTGCTAGCGGTGCAGGGTATAGCAATCAGCCCCAGCATTTT. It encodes CSASGAGYSNQPQHF.